Each of the 15 T cell receptor beta chains below was sequenced from the same sample in a study of blood T cell repertoires in COVID-19. Clones were read by immunoSEQ multiplex PCR, and TCRdb kept only the in-frame ones, dropping some. The repertoire holds under 300,000 clones, around 80% seen once, with roughly 4% in the top ten. The specimen sequenced was peripheral blood. Receptor source: a middle-aged woman with active or convalescent COVID-19.

The gene calls are TRBV2 and TRBJ1-5, with no clear D. Trimming shortened V by 8 bases and J by 2 bases, and 10 bases separated the two germline ends. This CDR3 contains 13 residues. In germline, CDR1 is SNHLY, CDR2 FYNNEI. DNA of the CDR3: TGTGCCAGCCGGAGGTATGGCAATCAGCCCCAGCATTTT. This gives the protein CASRRYGNQPQHF.

The CDR3 DNA is TGCGCCAGCAGCCAAGATATCGGCGGCACTAACTATGGCTACACCTTC. It yields the protein CASSQDIGGTNYGYTF. The chain has TRBV4-1 and TRBJ1-2; no clear D. The CDR3 spans 16 residues. V gave up 0 bases and J gave up 0 bases, with 11 bases separating them. The V gene's germline CDR1 is MGHRA and CDR2 YSYEKL.

DNA of the CDR3: TGTGCCAGCAGCTTCGACAGTTTCCCCAACCCAGGCACAGATACGCAGTATTTT. Translating gives CASSFDSFPNPGTDTQYF. The rearrangement uses TRBV5-5 and TRBJ2-3, with a possible D match to TRBD1 (5 bases). Germline V gene sequence: CDR1 SGHKS, CDR2 YYEKEE (reference sequence). The ends were cut back, 2 bases at V and 1 base at J, with 20 bases in the middle. The CDR3 consists of 18 residues.

The genes are TRBV20-1 and TRBJ1-2; D not resolved. V was pared by 3 bases and J by 1 base, with 12 bases between. The CDR3 consists of 14 residues. Germline CDR1 is DFQATT and CDR2 is SNEGSKA (reference sequence). The CDR3 DNA follows: TGCAGTGCTAGTCACGGGGATAGTAACTATGGCTACACCTTC. This translates into CSASHGDSNYGYTF.

The rearrangement uses TRBV19 and TRBJ1-1; D ambiguous. Deletions cut 2 bases from V and 3 bases from J, with 4 bases between. Germline V gives CDR1 LNHDA, CDR2 SQIVND (reference sequence). CDR3 length: 12 amino acids. The DNA of the CDR3 is TGTGCCAGTAGTATACAGGACACTGAAGCTTTCTTT. Its protein product is CASSIQDTEAFF.

V is TRBV7-2 and J is TRBJ1-5, with D uncertain. Germline V CDR1 and CDR2: SGHTA, FQGNSA. Trimming took 0 bases from V and 7 from J, leaving 10 bases between them. This CDR3 region has 14 residues. The CDR3 coding sequence is TGTGCCAGCAGCTTAGCGTTTGCGGGCCAGCCCCAGCATTTT. This encodes CASSLAFAGQPQHF.

The chain carries TRBV5-1 and TRBJ1-3; D ambiguous. V was pared by 0 bases and J by 0 bases, with 7 bases between. Looked up from germline, CDR1 is SGHRS and CDR2 is YFSETQ. CDR3 length: 15 residues. This CDR3 is CASSLDAFSGNTIYF. CDR3 coding DNA: TGCGCCAGCAGCTTGGATGCGTTCTCTGGAAACACCATATATTTT.

This chain uses TRBV28 with TRBJ2-5, with TRBD1 matching 8 bases. V was clipped by 4 bases and J by 2 bases; unmatched bases: 9. In germline, CDR1 is MDHEN, CDR2 SYDVKM. This CDR3 comprises 16 residues. The CDR3 reads CASSSSGTGHQETQYF. CDR3 bases: TGTGCCAGCAGTTCTTCCGGGACAGGCCATCAAGAGACCCAGTACTTC.

The rearrangement links TRBV6-1 to TRBJ2-2; D perhaps matches TRBD2 (6 bases). V dropped 2 bases and J dropped 4 bases, with 11 bases sitting between them. This CDR3 is 15 amino acids long. Germline assignment: CDR1 MNHNS and CDR2 SASEGT. CDR3 region: CASSEISGFTGELFF. The CDR3 DNA reads as TGTGCCAGCAGTGAAATCAGCGGGTTCACCGGGGAGCTGTTTTTT.

The chain couples TRBV5-6 to TRBJ1-2; the D gene is possibly TRBD1 (6 bases). Germline V gene sequence: CDR1 SGHDT, CDR2 YYEEEE. The CDR3 contains 14 residues. Trimming took off 4 bases at V and 0 bases at J, with 10 bases between the two ends. As DNA, the CDR3 is TGTGCCAGCAGCGAAGGACAGTCTAACTATGGCTACACCTTC. Translation: CASSEGQSNYGYTF.

As regards this clone: Other nucleotide sequences from this sample produce the same CDR3. This chain joins TRBV12-3 or TRBV12-4 and TRBJ1-1; no clear D gene. V lost 6 bases and J 1 base, leaving 6 bases between the germline ends. The CDR3 sequence is 12 residues long. This CDR3 reads CASRRQNTEAFF. In nucleotides, the CDR3 is TGTGCCAGCAGGAGACAGAACACTGAAGCTTTCTTT.

The chain is built from TRBV4-1 and TRBJ2-1; TRBD2 matches at 12 bases. CDR1 and CDR2 from the germline V gene are MGHRA and YSYEKL. This CDR3 contains 18 residues. V was clipped by 1 base and J by 7 bases; unmatched bases: 11. The CDR3 loop is CASSQAPSGGAFRNEQFF. CDR3 nucleotides: TGCGCCAGCAGCCAAGCACCTAGCGGGGGGGCATTCCGAAATGAGCAGTTCTTC.

The V and J genes are TRBV7-2 and TRBJ1-2, with TRBD1 identical over 10 bases. CDR1 is SGHTA, CDR2 FQGNSA, per germline. The CDR3 runs to 15 residues. Germline trimming cut 7 bases from V and 4 bases from J; bases unmatched to any gene: 9. The CDR3 loop is CASTTPTGGFYGYTF. The CDR3 bases are TGTGCCAGCACCACTCCGACAGGGGGCTTCTATGGCTACACCTTC.

This chain links TRBV10-3 with TRBJ1-1; D is ambiguous. V lost 0 bases, J lost 1 base, and 6 bases lay in between. From germline, CDR1 is ENHRY and CDR2 SYGVKD. The length of the CDR3 is 14 residues. The CDR3 region is CAISESSGNTEAFF. The CDR3 DNA follows: TGTGCCATCAGTGAGTCCTCGGGGAACACTGAAGCTTTCTTT.

The sample holds one count of this clone. The gene calls are TRBV15 and TRBJ2-5, with no clear D. The CDR3 has 14 residues. Germline V lookup: CDR1 LNHNV, CDR2 YYDKDF (reference sequence). V gave up 0 bases and J gave up 2 bases, with 7 bases separating them. In DNA, the CDR3 is TGTGCCACCAGCAGAGACCTATTACAAGAGACCCAGTACTTC. It yields the protein CATSRDLLQETQYF.